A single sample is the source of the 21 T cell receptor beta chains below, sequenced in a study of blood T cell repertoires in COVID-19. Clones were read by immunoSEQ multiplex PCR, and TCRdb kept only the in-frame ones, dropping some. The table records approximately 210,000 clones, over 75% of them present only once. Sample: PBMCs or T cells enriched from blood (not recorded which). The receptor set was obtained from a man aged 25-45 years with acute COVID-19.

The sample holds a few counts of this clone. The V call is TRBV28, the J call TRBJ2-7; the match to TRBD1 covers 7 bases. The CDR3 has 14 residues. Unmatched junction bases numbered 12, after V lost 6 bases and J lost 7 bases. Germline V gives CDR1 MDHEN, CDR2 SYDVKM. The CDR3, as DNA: TGTGCCAGCAGCAGACAGGGTTTCAGTGGAGAGCAGTACTTC. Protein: CASSRQGFSGEQYF.

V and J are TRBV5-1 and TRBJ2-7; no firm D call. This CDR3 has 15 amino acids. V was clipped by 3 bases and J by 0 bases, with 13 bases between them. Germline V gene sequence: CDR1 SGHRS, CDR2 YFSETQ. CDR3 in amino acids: CASSYAPSGSYEQYF. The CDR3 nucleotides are TGCGCCAGCAGCTACGCCCCATCGGGCTCCTACGAGCAGTACTTC.

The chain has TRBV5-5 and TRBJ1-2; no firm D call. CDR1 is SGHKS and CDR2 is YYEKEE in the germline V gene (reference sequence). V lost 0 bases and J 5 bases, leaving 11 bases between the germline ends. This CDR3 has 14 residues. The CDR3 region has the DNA TGTGCCAGCAGCTTGGTACTAACTACTTATGGCTACACCTTC. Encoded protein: CASSLVLTTYGYTF.

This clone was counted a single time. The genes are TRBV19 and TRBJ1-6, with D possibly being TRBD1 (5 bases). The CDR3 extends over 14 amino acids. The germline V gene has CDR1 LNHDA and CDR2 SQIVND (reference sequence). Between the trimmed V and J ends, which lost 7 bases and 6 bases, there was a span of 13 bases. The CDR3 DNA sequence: TGTGCCAGTACGTCAGGGCCTTCTAATTCACCCCTCCACTTT. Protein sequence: CASTSGPSNSPLHF.

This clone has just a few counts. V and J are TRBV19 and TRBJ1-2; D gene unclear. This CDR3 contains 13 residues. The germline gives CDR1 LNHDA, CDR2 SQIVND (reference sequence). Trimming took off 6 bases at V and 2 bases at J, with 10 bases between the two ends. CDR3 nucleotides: TGTGCCAGTAGAATGTCGGGGAACTATGGCTACACCTTC. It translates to CASRMSGNYGYTF.

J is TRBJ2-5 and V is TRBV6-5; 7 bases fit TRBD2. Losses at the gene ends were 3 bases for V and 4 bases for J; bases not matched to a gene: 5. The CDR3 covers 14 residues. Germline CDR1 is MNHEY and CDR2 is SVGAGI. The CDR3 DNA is TGTGCCAGCAGTTATGGGGGGGTGCGAGAGACCCAGTACTTC. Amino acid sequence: CASSYGGVRETQYF.

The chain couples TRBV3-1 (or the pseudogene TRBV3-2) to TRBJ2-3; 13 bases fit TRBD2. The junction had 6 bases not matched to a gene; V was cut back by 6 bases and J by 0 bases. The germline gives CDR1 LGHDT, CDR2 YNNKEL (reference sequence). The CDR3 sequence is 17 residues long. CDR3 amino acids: CASSRTSGGTSTDTQYF. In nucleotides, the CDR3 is TGTGCCAGCAGTCGGACTAGCGGGGGAACTAGCACAGATACGCAGTATTTT.

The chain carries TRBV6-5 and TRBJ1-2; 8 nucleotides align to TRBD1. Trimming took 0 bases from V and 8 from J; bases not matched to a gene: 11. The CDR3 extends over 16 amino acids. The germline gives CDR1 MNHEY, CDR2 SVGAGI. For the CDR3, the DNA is TGTGCCAGCAGTTACTCGAACGCAGGGGGCTCTTGGGGCTACACCTTC. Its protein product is CASSYSNAGGSWGYTF.

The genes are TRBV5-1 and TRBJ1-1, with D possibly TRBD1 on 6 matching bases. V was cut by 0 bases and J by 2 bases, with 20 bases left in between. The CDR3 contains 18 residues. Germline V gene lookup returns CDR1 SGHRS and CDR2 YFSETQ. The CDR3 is CASSLVGGARTLNTEAFF. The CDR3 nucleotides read TGCGCCAGCAGCTTGGTAGGGGGGGCGAGAACTCTAAACACTGAAGCTTTCTTT.

This CDR3 is CASRLGRYMRDIQYF. CDR3 in DNA: TGTGCCAGCAGACTAGGACGGTACATGAGGGACATTCAGTACTTC. The chain has TRBV28 and TRBJ2-4, with a tentative D call TRBD2 (5 bases). Trimming took off 6 bases at V and 8 bases at J, with 20 bases between the two ends. This CDR3 is built from 15 residues. In germline, CDR1 is MDHEN, CDR2 SYDVKM.

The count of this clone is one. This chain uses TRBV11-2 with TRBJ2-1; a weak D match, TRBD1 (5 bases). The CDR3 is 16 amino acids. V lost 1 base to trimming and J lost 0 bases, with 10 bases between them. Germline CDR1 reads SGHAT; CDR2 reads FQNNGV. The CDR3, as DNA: TGTGCCAGCAGCTTAGGGACACATAGCTCCTACAATGAGCAGTTCTTC. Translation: CASSLGTHSSYNEQFF.

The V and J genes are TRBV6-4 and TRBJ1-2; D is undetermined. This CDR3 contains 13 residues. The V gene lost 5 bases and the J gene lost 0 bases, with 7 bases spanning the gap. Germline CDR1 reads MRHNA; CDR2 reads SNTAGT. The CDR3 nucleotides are TGTGCCAGCAGTCGCGGCCCTAACTATGGCTACACCTTC. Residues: CASSRGPNYGYTF.

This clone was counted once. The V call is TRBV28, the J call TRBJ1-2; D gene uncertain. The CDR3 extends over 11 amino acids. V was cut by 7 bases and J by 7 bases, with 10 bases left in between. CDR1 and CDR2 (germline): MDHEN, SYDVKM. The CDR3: CASTGPGGYTF. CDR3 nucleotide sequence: TGTGCCAGCACTGGGCCAGGTGGCTACACCTTC.

CDR3 in DNA: TGCAGCGGGGAGGATAGGGACACTGAAGCTTTCTTT. Translating gives CSGEDRDTEAFF. The chain employs TRBV29-1 and TRBJ1-1; D call uncertain. Germline CDR1 SQVTM, CDR2 ANQGSEA. V lost 7 bases to trimming and J lost 3 bases, with 12 bases between them. The CDR3 contains 12 residues.

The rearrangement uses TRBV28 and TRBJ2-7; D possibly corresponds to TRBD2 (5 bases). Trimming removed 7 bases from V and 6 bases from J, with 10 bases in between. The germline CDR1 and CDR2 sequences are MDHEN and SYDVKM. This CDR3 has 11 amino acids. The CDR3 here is CASTEGTEQYF. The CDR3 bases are TGTGCCAGCACTGAGGGAACCGAGCAGTACTTC.

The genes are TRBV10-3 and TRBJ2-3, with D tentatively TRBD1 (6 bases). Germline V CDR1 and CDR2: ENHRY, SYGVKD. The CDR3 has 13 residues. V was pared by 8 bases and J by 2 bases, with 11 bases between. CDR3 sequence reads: CAISDRSTDTQYF. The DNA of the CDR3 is TGTGCCATCTCGGACAGATCCACAGATACGCAGTATTTT.

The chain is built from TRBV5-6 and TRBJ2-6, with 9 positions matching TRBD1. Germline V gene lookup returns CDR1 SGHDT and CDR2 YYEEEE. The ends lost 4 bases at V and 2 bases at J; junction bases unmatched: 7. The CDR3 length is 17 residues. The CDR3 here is CASSNKQGATGANVLTF. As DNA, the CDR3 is TGTGCCAGCAGCAATAAACAGGGGGCAACTGGGGCCAACGTCCTGACTTTC.

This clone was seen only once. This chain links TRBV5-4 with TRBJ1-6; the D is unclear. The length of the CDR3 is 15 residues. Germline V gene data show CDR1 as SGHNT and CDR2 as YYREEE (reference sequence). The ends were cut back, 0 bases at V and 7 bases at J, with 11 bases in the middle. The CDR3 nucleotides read TGTGCCAGCAGCTTGGCCAAGGGAGCAAATTCACCCCTCCACTTT. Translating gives CASSLAKGANSPLHF. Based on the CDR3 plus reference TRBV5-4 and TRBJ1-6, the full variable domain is ETGVTQSPTHLIKTRGQQVTLRCSSQSGHNTVSWYQQALGQGPQFIFQYYREEENGRGNFPPRFSGLQFPNYSSELNVNALELDDSALYLCASSLAKGANSPLHFGNGTRLTVT.

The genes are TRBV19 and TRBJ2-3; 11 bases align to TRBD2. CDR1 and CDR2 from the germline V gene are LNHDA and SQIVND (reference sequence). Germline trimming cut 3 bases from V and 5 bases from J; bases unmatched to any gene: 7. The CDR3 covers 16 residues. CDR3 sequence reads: CASSITSGGSGDTQYF. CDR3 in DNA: TGTGCCAGTAGTATTACTAGCGGGGGTAGTGGAGATACGCAGTATTTT.

The CDR3 loop reads CASPGTGHIQYF. CDR3 nucleotide sequence: TGTGCCAGCCCCGGGACAGGGCACATTCAGTACTTC. This chain links TRBV25-1 with TRBJ2-4; 9 nucleotides match TRBD1. After removal of 8 bases from V and 8 bases from J, the junction contained 4 bases not matched to a gene. CDR1 MGHDK and CDR2 SYGVNS come from the germline V gene. The CDR3 is 12 amino acids.

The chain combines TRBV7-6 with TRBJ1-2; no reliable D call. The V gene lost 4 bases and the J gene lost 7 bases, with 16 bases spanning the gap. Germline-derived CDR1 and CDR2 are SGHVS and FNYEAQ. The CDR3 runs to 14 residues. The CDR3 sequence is CASSSSGGGSGYTF. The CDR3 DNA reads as TGTGCCAGCAGCTCAAGCGGTGGCGGATCTGGCTACACCTTC.